The T cell receptor beta chain under discussion was sequenced for a study of cytomegalovirus exposure and HLA in healthy donors. Study findings and constraints: Listed as cytomegalovirus-associated were 164 TCR beta chains. Specificity of three CMV-associated chains for CMV antigens was verified in vitro.

A word on this clone: What it binds is not known.

With 60 Vbeta and 13 Jbeta primers, the PCR was carried out. Clones were sequenced by immunoSEQ multiplex PCR, and TCRdb holds only the in-frame ones, with some missing. The sample has about 160,000 clones; roughly 80% are singletons. The sequenced material came from PBMCs. The clonotype originates from a man aged 45-65 years in good health and CMV-seropositive.

The CDR3: CASSLQGLGGGANVLTF. The DNA for the CDR3 is TGCGCCAGCAGCTTACAGGGCCTTGGGGGAGGGGCCAACGTCCTGACTTTC. This chain uses TRBV5-1 with TRBJ2-6, with D tentatively TRBD1 (6 bases). Germline V gene data show CDR1 as SGHRS and CDR2 as YFSETQ. This CDR3 is 17 amino acids long. V shed 2 bases and J shed 4 bases, with 16 bases lying between them.